This TCR beta chain stems from a study of cytomegalovirus exposure and HLA in healthy donors (dated by TCRdb to about 2017). Context from the whole study: According to an earlier analysis of around 600 of the donors, roughly 180 million T cells yielded 120 million or so unique TCR beta sequences and about 300 Gb of sequence data. To decide whether each TCR beta V gene segment behaved as functional or pseudogenic, an earlier analysis of some 600 of the donors relied on high-throughput TCR beta sequencing. Both class I and class II loci were covered by HLA typing, at four-digit resolution. On average, roughly 200,000 unique TCR beta nucleotide sequences were sequenced per donor among more than 350 genotyped donors of the cohort, with approximately 18% of those sequences being non-productive. An early release covering some 640 HLA-typed donors comprised about 300 gigabases of sequencing data and 85 million to 100 million unique TCR sequences. Every repertoire in the discovery cohort had been generated on one and the same sequencing platform. A later analysis re-examined previously published TCR beta repertoires from 610 or so donors and added high-resolution HLA genotyping to investigate patterns of TCR occurrence. About five DR-DQ haplotypes were handled as single units for association and clustering, since linkage in the cohort was strong. Typing coverage differed by locus: A, B, C, DRB1 and DQB1 were typed in roughly 620-630 donors, DQA1 in roughly 510, DPA1 in some 570, and DPB1 in 450 to 480. The later analysis used no new phenotypic data to find candidate immune exposures, relying instead on TCR beta sequences and their occurrence across donors. The study aimed to test whether signatures of past pathogen exposure could be identified by cataloging public T cell receptors. The genetic ancestry cluster associated with self-reported Caucasian donors included 65% to 90% of the 398 genotyped donors. A separate validation cohort of roughly 120 different subjects was used in addition to the roughly 670-subject first cohort. In a later genetic analysis, genome-wide SNP genotypes for about 55% of the roughly 700 donors were used, and that subset was treated as a discovery cohort. To predict cytomegalovirus infection status, the study combined high-throughput TCR immunosequencing, statistical association of individual TCRs with disease status, and machine learning. Donor age, sex, ethnicity and CMV serostatus were collected together with the repertoire data. The study profiled the T cell repertoires of more than 500 subjects by immunosequencing and related them to cytomegalovirus serostatus. Broader findings and caveats from the paper: The only immune exposure information available for the cohort was CMV serostatus. According to a later analysis, TCR association rates differed among HLA loci, with DRB1 alleles showing the most associated TCRs and HLA-C alleles showing the fewest. An earlier analysis of approximately 530 of the donors showed that most TCR beta V segments appeared in productive rearrangements either about 87% or about 30% of the time, which broadly matched IMGT annotations. Most CMV-associated TCR beta chains appeared to be HLA-restricted in a later analysis, and the HLA associations seemed to be driven largely by CMV exposure. The cohort was sequenced for TCR beta chains only, and without alpha or paired-chain data the features that could be detected were limited. An association between a missense DCLRE1C variant and V-gene and J-gene trimming of TCR beta chains was found in a later genetic analysis and replicated in an independent cohort. According to the authors, the approach could potentially be generalized to other disease states and immunological phenotypes. In a later genetic analysis, fewer N-insertions in productive TCRs were reported among donors in an Asian-associated ancestry cluster than the roughly 670-donor mean. When HLA alleles, especially DR and DQ, strongly co-occurred, TCR associations were difficult to assign to individual alleles. The presence/absence analyses assumed that sequencing depth was roughly uniform across donors, and that assumption may not be true. A further reported finding was that TCR beta sequences accurately predicted the HLA-A and HLA-B alleles for most subjects in the first cohort. In a later analysis, several top co-occurrence clusters were reported to appear linked to parvovirus B19, influenza, CMV and Epstein-Barr virus. Most TCR sequences were seen in very few donors, while some public TCRs were found in many individuals. Cytomegalovirus status was reported to be diagnosed by the classifier with high specificity and sensitivity in both the original and validation cohorts. Because HLA typing was unavailable for some donors at each locus, only the typed subset was used in association tests. Compared with equally common non-associated chains, HLA-associated TCR beta chains in a later analysis were more clonally expanded and had lower generation probabilities. Correlated functional status among segregating V segments might reflect linkage disequilibrium, but an unknown experimental factor could not be ruled out. In a later analysis, about 17,000 TCR beta sequences were associated with specific HLA alleles at a false discovery rate of 0.05. A cluster of highly shared sequence variants was judged likely to represent a technical artifact of the sequencing pipeline. A few of the identified cytomegalovirus-associated TCR beta chains were confirmed in vitro to be specific for cytomegalovirus antigens. Because counts were too low, roughly 16 rarely observed V segments, including chromosome 9 orphons, were excluded from the earlier analysis of some 540 of the donors. Some IMGT-functional V segments, including TRBV6-2 and TRBV6-3, could not be distinguished by the 87-base-pair reads and were therefore excluded. The study listed 164 TCR beta chains as associated with cytomegalovirus.

In total, approximately 700 healthy bone marrow donors made up the cohort. At the time of sampling, all cohort members were nominally healthy, though unrecorded immune exposures were likely present. The donor tested CMV seropositive and was one of the 289 seropositive cohort members. A peripheral blood sample was collected from each donor, and TCR beta sequencing was performed on peripheral blood mononuclear cells. The Qiagen DNeasy Blood Extraction Kit was used to extract genomic DNA from the blood cell samples. Comment on this clone: Its antigen is unknown. No clone much larger than this one lies a single base away; base qualities are absent.

The germline V gene sets CDR1 to MNHEY and CDR2 to SVGAGI. Its CDR3 holds 14 amino acids, cysteine through phenylalanine. Kept here is only the CDR3 DNA, which spans 42 bases and is read in frame from base 1. V loses 0 bases, J loses 4 bases, and the germline ends lie 9 bases apart. The library came from the immunoSEQ multiplex PCR assay. For the multiplex PCR, a mixture combining 60 forward primers for TCR Vbeta segments and 13 reverse primers for TCR Jbeta segments was used. Amplification of the CDR3 region of rearranged TCR beta genes was performed with a multiplex PCR assay on genomic DNA. Amplified TCR beta libraries were sequenced as 87-base-pair reads on the Illumina HiSeq System. In the original analysis: A later analysis counted some 80 million unique TCR beta chains across the 666 repertoires, and around 12 million of these chains were shared by at least two donors. A nearest-neighbor algorithm error-corrected the raw reads and collapsed the reads into unique sequences, merging closely related sequences to remove PCR and sequencing errors. To assign V, D and J gene segments, CDR3 sequences were aligned to IMGT reference sequences. For a sequence to be retained, a match of at least six nucleotides was required to both a V gene segment and a J gene segment. A rearrangement was called productive if the CDR3 had no stop codons and remained in frame with V and J, and every other rearrangement was called non-productive. CDR3 was defined according to IMGT convention as the region running from the second conserved V-encoded cysteine to the conserved J-encoded phenylalanine. The earlier analysis of fewer than 700 of the donors excluded sequences that lacked an unambiguous match to a single V gene segment. In an earlier analysis of approximately 550 of the donors, V segments were called functional above 56.7% productive rearrangements and were called segregating when the between-donor standard deviation exceeded 5%. A statistical classification framework was built for diagnosing cytomegalovirus status from the catalog of TCR beta chain sequences. In a later analysis, V and J genes were assigned by comparing TCR nucleotide sequences against IMGT/GENE-DB human TR gene sequences. The TCRdist pipeline was used in a later analysis to assign CDR3 sequences and most-parsimonious VDJ recombination scenarios. In a later analysis, each TCR beta chain was defined by its CDR3 amino acid sequence together with its V-gene family, and reads without a unique V-gene family were excluded. As a way to deal with suspected cross-contamination and a sequencing artifact, a later analysis dropped approximately 570 nucleotide sequences that were highly shared and had low generation probability. In a later analysis, a clonal expansion index was calculated for each public chain from normalized within-repertoire ranks of inferred template counts. Generation probabilities in a later analysis came from a VDJ recombination model fitted to out-of-frame rearrangements, and those results were checked against IGoR. Hypergeometric tests were used in a later analysis to score TCR-TCR, TCR-HLA and TCR-CMV co-occurrence, with a repertoire-size bias correction applied to the TCR pairs. In a later analysis, false discovery rates were estimated by permuting HLA or CMV assignments 20 times. In a later analysis, co-occurring TCRs were grouped using DBSCAN, and TCRdist sequence similarity was added for clustering within HLA-allele-positive subsets. Repertoires with fewer than 30,000 or more than 120,000 public chains, plus five repertoires with anomalous nucleotide sharing, were excluded from co-occurrence clustering. Not all clones reach the TCRdb copy of this immuneACCESS table, which keeps in-frame sequences only. Checked studies attribute under half of the gap to unresolved V genes and leave the rest unexplained. That table gives V, J and clone size, and the DNA gave D and trimming. The sample has some 150,000 clones on record, 75% to 80% of them singletons. The ten largest clones take up roughly 5.8% of the sample.

The V and J segments used are TRBV6-5 and TRBJ1-1; a tentative D match to TRBD1 spans 6 bases. The clonotype was recovered from a middle-aged man in good health and CMV-seropositive. Sequencing was done on a sample of PBMCs. The CDR3 reads CASSYSTGFTEAFF. The nucleotides are TGTGCCAGCAGTTACTCAACAGGGTTCACTGAAGCTTTCTTT.